This T cell receptor beta chain was sequenced during a study of T cell repertoires in cytomegalovirus infection. CDR1 is DFQATT and CDR2 is SNEGSKA in the germline V gene (reference sequence). This CDR3 comprises 17 residues. J was trimmed by 5 bases and V by 4 bases; bases with no gene match: 13. In TCRdb, the reads were re-called with MiXCR into one record per CDR3 protein. The repertoire consists of around 570,000 distinct CDR3 sequences, with over 35% occurring once and the leading ten covering about 46%. Concerning this clonotype: Its target is not known.

The V and J genes are TRBV20-1 and TRBJ1-6; 8 nucleotides line up with TRBD1. The sequences come from cultured PBMCs, collected from culture after CMV antigen stimulation. This TCR derives from a human donor in good health (CMV status not recorded). Some clones in this sample may be carry-over from other donors' samples. The CDR3 spells CSATPGGALRDNSPLHF. The CDR3 region has the DNA TGCAGTGCTACACCAGGGGGCGCCTTAAGGGATAATTCACCCCTCCACTTT.